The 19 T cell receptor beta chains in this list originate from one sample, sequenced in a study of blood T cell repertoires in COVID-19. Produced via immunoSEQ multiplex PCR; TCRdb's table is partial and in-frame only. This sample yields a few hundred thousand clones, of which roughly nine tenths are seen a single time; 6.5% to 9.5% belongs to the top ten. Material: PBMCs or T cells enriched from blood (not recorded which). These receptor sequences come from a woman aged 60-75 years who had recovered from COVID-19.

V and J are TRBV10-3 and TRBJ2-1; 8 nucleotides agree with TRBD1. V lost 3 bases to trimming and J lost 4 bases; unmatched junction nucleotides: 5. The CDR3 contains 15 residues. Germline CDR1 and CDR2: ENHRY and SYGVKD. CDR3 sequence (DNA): TGTGCCATCAGTGACCAGGGGGCTTCGTACAATGAGCAGTTCTTC. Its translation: CAISDQGASYNEQFF.

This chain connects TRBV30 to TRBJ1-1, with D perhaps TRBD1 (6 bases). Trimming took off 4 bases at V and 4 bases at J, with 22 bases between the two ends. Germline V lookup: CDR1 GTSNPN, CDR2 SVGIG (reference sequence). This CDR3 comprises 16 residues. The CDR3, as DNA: TGTGCCTGGACGCCAATAGGACAGCCTCAAGGCACTGAAGCTTTCTTT. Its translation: CAWTPIGQPQGTEAFF.

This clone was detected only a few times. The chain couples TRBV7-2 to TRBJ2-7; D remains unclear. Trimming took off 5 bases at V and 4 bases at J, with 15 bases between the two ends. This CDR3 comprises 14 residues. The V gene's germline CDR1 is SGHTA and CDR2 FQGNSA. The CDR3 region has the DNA TGTGCCAGCAGCCCCTCAGTGGGCTTGTACGAGCAGTACTTC. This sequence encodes CASSPSVGLYEQYF.

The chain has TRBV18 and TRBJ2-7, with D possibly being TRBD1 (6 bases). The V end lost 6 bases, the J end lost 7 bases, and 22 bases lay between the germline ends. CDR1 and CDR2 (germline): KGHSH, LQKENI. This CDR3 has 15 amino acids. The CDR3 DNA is TGTGCCAGCTCCCGCCAGGGGACATCGGCCGGGGAGCAGTACTTC. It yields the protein CASSRQGTSAGEQYF.

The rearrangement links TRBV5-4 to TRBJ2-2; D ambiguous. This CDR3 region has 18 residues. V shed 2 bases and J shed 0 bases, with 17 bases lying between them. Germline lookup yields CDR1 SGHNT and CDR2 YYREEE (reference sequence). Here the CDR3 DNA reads TGTGCCAGCAGCTTCCCCTTCTCGACACATTCGAACACCGGGGAGCTGTTTTTT. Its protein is CASSFPFSTHSNTGELFF.

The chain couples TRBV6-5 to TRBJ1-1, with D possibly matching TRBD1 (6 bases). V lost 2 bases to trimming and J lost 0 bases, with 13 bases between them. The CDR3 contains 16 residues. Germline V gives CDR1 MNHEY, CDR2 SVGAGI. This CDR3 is CASSYQGRGMNTEAFF. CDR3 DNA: TGTGCCAGCAGTTACCAGGGCAGGGGTATGAACACTGAAGCTTTCTTT.

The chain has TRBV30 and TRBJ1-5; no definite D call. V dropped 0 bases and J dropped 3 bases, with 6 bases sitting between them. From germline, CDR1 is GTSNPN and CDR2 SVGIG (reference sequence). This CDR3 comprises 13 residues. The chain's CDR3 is CAWSVGDNQPQHF. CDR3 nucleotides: TGTGCCTGGAGTGTCGGGGACAATCAGCCCCAGCATTTT.

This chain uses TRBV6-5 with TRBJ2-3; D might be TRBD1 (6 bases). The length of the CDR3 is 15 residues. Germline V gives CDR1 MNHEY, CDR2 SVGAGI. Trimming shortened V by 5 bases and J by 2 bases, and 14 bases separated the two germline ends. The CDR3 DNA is TGTGCCAGCAGTCATCAGGGGTACCCCACAGATACGCAGTATTTT. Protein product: CASSHQGYPTDTQYF.

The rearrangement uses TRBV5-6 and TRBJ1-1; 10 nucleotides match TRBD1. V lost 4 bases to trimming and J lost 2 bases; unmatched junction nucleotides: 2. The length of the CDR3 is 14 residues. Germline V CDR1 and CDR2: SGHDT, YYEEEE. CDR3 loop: CASSDRGRNTEAFF. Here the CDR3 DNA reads TGTGCCAGCAGCGACAGGGGGCGAAACACTGAAGCTTTCTTT.

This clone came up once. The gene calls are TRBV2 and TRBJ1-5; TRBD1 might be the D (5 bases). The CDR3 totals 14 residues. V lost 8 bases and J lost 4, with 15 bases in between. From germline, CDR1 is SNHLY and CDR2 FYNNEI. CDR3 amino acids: CASGGTAANQPQHF. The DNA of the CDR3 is TGTGCCAGCGGGGGGACGGCCGCTAATCAGCCCCAGCATTTT.

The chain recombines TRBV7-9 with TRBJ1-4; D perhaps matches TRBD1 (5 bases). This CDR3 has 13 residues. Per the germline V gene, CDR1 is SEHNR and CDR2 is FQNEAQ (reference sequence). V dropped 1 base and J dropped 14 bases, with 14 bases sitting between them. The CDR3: CASSLEGMVDLFF. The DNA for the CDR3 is TGTGCCAGCAGCTTAGAGGGGATGGTGGATCTGTTTTTT.

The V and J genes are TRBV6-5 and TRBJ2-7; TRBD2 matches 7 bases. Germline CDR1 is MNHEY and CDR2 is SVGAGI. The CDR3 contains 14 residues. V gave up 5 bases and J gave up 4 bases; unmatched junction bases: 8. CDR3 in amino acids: CASSRSTGGYEQYV. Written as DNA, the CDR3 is TGTGCCAGCAGTAGAAGCACCGGGGGGTACGAGCAGTACGTC.

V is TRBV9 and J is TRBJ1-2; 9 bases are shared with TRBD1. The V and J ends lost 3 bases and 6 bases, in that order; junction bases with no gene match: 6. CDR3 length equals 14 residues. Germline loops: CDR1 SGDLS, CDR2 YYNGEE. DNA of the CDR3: TGTGCCAGCAGCGCTGGGGACAGGGTGGATGGCTACACCTTC. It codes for CASSAGDRVDGYTF.

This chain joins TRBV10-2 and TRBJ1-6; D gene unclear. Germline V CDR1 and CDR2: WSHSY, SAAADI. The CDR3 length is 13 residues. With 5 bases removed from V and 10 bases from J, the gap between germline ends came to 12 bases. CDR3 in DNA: TGCGCCAGCAGTCCCCCTAGAGGGTCACCCCTCCACTTT. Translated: CASSPPRGSPLHF.

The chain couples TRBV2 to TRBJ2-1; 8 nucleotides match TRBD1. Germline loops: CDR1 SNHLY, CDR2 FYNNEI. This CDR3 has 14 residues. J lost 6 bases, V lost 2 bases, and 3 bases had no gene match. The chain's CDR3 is CASSEQGAFNEQFF. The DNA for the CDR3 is TGTGCCAGCAGTGAACAGGGGGCTTTCAATGAGCAGTTCTTC.

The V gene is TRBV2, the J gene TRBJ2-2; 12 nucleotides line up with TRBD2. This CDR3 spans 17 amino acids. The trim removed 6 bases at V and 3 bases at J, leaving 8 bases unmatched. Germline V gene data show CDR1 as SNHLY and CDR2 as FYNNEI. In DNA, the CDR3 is TGTGCCAGCAGGCCAGCGACTAGCGGGGGCCACACCGGGGAGCTGTTTTTT. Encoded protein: CASRPATSGGHTGELFF.

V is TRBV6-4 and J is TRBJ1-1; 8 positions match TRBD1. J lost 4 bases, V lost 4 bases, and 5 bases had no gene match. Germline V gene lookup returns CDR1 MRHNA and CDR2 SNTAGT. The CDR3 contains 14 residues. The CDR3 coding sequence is TGTGCCAGCAGTGCCACAGGGGGATTCACTGAAGCTTTCTTT. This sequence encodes CASSATGGFTEAFF.

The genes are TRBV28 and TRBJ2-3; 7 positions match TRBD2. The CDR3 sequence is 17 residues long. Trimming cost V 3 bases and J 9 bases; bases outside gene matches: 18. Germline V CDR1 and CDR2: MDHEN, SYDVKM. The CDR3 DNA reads TGTGCCAGCAGTTTGACTAAGGGAGCGGGGACGGATATAACGCAGTATTTT. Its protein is CASSLTKGAGTDITQYF.

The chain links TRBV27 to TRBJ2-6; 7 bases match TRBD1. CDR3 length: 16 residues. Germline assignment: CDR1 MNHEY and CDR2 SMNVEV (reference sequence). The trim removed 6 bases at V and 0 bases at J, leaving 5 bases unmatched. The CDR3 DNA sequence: TGTGCCAGCAGCTGGGACAGCCTCTCTGGGGCCAACGTCCTGACTTTC. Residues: CASSWDSLSGANVLTF.